Each of the 20 T cell receptor beta chains below was sequenced from the same sample in a study of T cell responses to AZD1222 COVID-19 vaccine. Produced via immunoSEQ multiplex PCR; TCRdb's table is partial and in-frame only. Here the sample spans about 140,000 clones, about 88% being singletons. The source was peripheral blood, collected on day 0 of AZD1222 vaccination. The receptors were gathered from an adult in good health.

The genes are TRBV6-5 and TRBJ1-5; D unclear. The CDR3 contains 13 residues. Per germline, CDR1 MNHEY and CDR2 SVGAGI. V gave up 6 bases and J gave up 0 bases, with 6 bases separating them. The CDR3 nucleotides read TGTGCCAGCAGGCTAAATAGCAATCAGCCCCAGCATTTT. This sequence encodes CASRLNSNQPQHF.

A single count supports this clone. The chain is built from TRBV5-1 and TRBJ2-2; D is ambiguous. Trimming left V 0 bases short and J 7 bases short, with 10 bases between. CDR3 size: 14 residues. Germline assignment: CDR1 SGHRS and CDR2 YFSETQ. CDR3 region: CASSLGAHGGELFF. DNA for the CDR3: TGCGCCAGCAGCTTGGGGGCGCACGGCGGGGAGCTGTTTTTT.

This clone has a single count. The chain uses TRBV5-5 and TRBJ1-1; D uncertain. Germline V gene lookup returns CDR1 SGHKS and CDR2 YYEKEE (reference sequence). V was clipped by 2 bases and J by 5 bases, with 10 bases between them. This CDR3 comprises 13 residues. CDR3 loop: CASSLIQRTEAFF. The CDR3, as DNA: TGTGCCAGCAGCTTAATCCAGAGAACTGAAGCTTTCTTT.

This sequence joins TRBV3-1 (or the pseudogene TRBV3-2) and TRBJ1-1; 7 nucleotides match TRBD1. From germline, CDR1 is LGHDT and CDR2 YNNKEL (reference sequence). J was trimmed by 0 bases and V by 1 base; bases with no gene match: 5. This CDR3 has 16 amino acids. This CDR3 is CASSQVPTGMNTEAFF. In nucleotides, the CDR3 is TGTGCCAGCAGCCAAGTGCCGACAGGGATGAACACTGAAGCTTTCTTT.

V is TRBV28 and J is TRBJ1-6; 7 bases align to TRBD1. There are 15 residues in the CDR3. Germline CDR1 reads MDHEN; CDR2 reads SYDVKM. J lost 13 bases, V lost 5 bases, and 14 bases had no gene match. This CDR3 is CASSGRTGAITPLHF. CDR3 DNA: TGTGCCAGCAGTGGAAGGACAGGAGCGATAACCCCCCTCCACTTT.

V is TRBV6-5 and J is TRBJ2-1; 7 positions agree with TRBD2. The CDR3 consists of 16 residues. The V gene's germline CDR1 is MNHEY and CDR2 SVGAGI. V lost 4 bases to trimming and J lost 8 bases; unmatched junction nucleotides: 14. The CDR3 bases are TGTGCCAGCAGTTCGAAAGCGGGGCATCGCGCCGATGAGCAGTTCTTC. Encoded protein: CASSSKAGHRADEQFF.

The chain carries TRBV2 and TRBJ1-2; TRBD1 matches 7 bases. This CDR3 spans 15 amino acids. The V segment lost 0 bases and the J segment 7 bases; nucleotides outside the gene matches: 8. The germline gives CDR1 SNHLY, CDR2 FYNNEI. DNA for the CDR3: TGTGCCAGCAGTGAAGCGCTTGGCAGGGGGGTTGGCTACACCTTC. This gives the protein CASSEALGRGVGYTF.

The sample holds one count of this clone. V and J are TRBV5-6 and TRBJ2-3; possible D gene TRBD1, 6 bases. Trimming pared 2 bases from V and 5 bases from J, leaving 18 bases between. Germline assignment: CDR1 SGHDT and CDR2 YYEEEE. This CDR3 comprises 16 residues. This CDR3 reads CASSFRRRQAGDTQYF. Written as DNA, the CDR3 is TGTGCCAGCAGCTTCAGGCGAAGACAGGCGGGAGATACGCAGTATTTT.

V usage is TRBV6-2 or TRBV6-3 and J usage is TRBJ2-3, with a weak D call TRBD2 (7 bases). Germline values: CDR1 MNHEY, CDR2 SVGEGT. The CDR3 contains 15 residues. Trimming took off 6 bases at V and 2 bases at J, with 15 bases between the two ends. The CDR3 nucleotides read TGTGCCAGCAGATACCCGCGGGGGCCCACAGATACGCAGTATTTT. Protein: CASRYPRGPTDTQYF.

The sample holds one count of this clone. Other DNA sequences from this sample encode an identical CDR3 as well. The chain is built from TRBV25-1 and TRBJ2-5; no clear D. Trimming pared 8 bases from V and 4 bases from J, leaving 5 bases between. This CDR3 is 10 amino acids long. The V gene's germline CDR1 is MGHDK and CDR2 SYGVNS. CDR3 region: CASSRETQYF. As DNA, the CDR3 is TGTGCCAGCTCCCGAGAGACCCAGTACTTC.

The J gene is TRBJ2-2, the V gene TRBV7-8; D is undetermined. Trimming took 5 bases from V and 3 from J, leaving 16 bases between them. CDR1 and CDR2 from the germline V gene are SGHVS and FQNEAQ. The CDR3 length is 16 residues. This CDR3 reads CASSQTFGSYTGELFF. CDR3 nucleotide sequence: TGTGCCAGCAGCCAAACGTTTGGCAGCTACACCGGGGAGCTGTTTTTT. The entire variable domain, with the rest obtained from reference TRBV7-8 and TRBJ2-2, is as follows: GAGVSQSPRYKVAKRGQDVALRCDPISGHVSLFWYQQALGQGPEFLTYFQNEAQLDKSGLPSDRFFAERPEGSVSTLKIQRTQQEDSAVYLCASSQTFGSYTGELFFGEGSRLTVL.

The chain employs TRBV21-1 and TRBJ1-2; no DNA check was done on the table's D call, TRBD1. TRBV21-1 is assigned pseudogene status. CDR3 length equals 15 residues. The CDR3 nucleotides are TGTGCCAGCAGCGGAACCCAACAGGGGGCTGATGGCTACACCTTC. Encoded protein: CASSGTQQGADGYTF.

The chain joins TRBV4-2 to TRBJ2-1; D might be TRBD2 (5 bases). V was trimmed by 2 bases and J by 0 bases, leaving 14 bases between them. Germline V CDR1 and CDR2: LGHNA, YNFKEQ. This CDR3 region has 17 residues. The CDR3 here is CASSQNPGSSSYNEQFF. CDR3 DNA sequence: TGTGCCAGCAGCCAAAATCCGGGATCAAGCTCCTACAATGAGCAGTTCTTC.

The chain couples TRBV7-9 to TRBJ1-2; D not resolved. The length of the CDR3 is 16 residues. The germline V and J ends were trimmed by 0 bases and 3 bases, with 14 bases remaining between them. The germline CDR1 and CDR2 sequences are SEHNR and FQNEAQ (reference sequence). The CDR3 DNA reads TGTGCCAGCAGCTTAGCCATGCCCCGAGGTGACTATGGCTACACCTTC. It codes for CASSLAMPRGDYGYTF. Filled out from reference TRBV7-9 and TRBJ1-2, the complete variable domain reads DTGVSQNPRHKITKRGQNVTFRCDPISEHNRLYWYRQTLGQGPEFLTYFQNEAQLEKSRLLSDRFSAERPKGSFSTLEIQRTEQGDSAMYLCASSLAMPRGDYGYTFGSGTRLTVV.

The rearrangement uses TRBV3-1 (or the pseudogene TRBV3-2) and TRBJ2-1, with TRBD1 matching over 7 bases. With 0 bases clipped from V and 15 bases from J, the junction kept 8 bases outside the gene matches. The CDR3 contains 13 residues. Germline V gene data show CDR1 as LGHDT and CDR2 as YNNKEL (reference sequence). CDR3 loop: CASSQDAVDRRFF. Written as DNA, the CDR3 is TGTGCCAGCAGCCAAGATGCCGTGGACAGGCGGTTCTTC.

This sequence joins TRBV6-5 and TRBJ1-4; D is ambiguous. The V end lost 4 bases, the J end lost 2 bases, and 11 bases lay between the germline ends. Germline assignment: CDR1 MNHEY and CDR2 SVGAGI. There are 15 residues in the CDR3. The CDR3 DNA sequence: TGTGCCAGCAGTTCGCGAGGGAGGACTAATGAAAAACTGTTTTTT. The encoded protein is CASSSRGRTNEKLFF.

The gene calls are TRBV28 and TRBJ2-2; 8 bases fit TRBD1. The CDR3 loop spans 13 amino acids. The germline V gene encodes CDR1 MDHEN and CDR2 SYDVKM. Germline trimming cut 8 bases from V and 3 bases from J; bases unmatched to any gene: 2. For the CDR3, the DNA is TGTGCCAGCGGACAGGGTTACACCGGGGAGCTGTTTTTT. This sequence encodes CASGQGYTGELFF.

V gene TRBV9 combines with J gene TRBJ1-1, with D perhaps matching TRBD1 (5 bases). The CDR3 extends over 15 amino acids. CDR1 is SGDLS and CDR2 is YYNGEE in the germline V gene. The V end lost 2 bases, the J end lost 0 bases, and 11 bases lay between the germline ends. CDR3 coding DNA: TGTGCCAGCAGCGTCGGGACCCAGATGAACACTGAAGCTTTCTTT. Its translation: CASSVGTQMNTEAFF.

A single count supports this clone. The V and J genes are TRBV6-1 and TRBJ1-1; D is unclear. Between the trimmed V and J ends, which lost 1 base and 11 bases, there was a span of 5 bases. Germline-derived CDR1 and CDR2 are MNHNS and SASEGT. The CDR3 covers 10 residues. CDR3 protein: CASSEVVAFF. The CDR3, as DNA: TGTGCCAGCAGTGAAGTAGTGGCTTTCTTT.

Here the CDR3 DNA reads TGCAGTGCTAGACTAGTGGGTTTTCAGTACTTC. Its protein product is CSARLVGFQYF. The J gene is TRBJ2-5, the V gene TRBV20-1; no clear D gene. The CDR3 length is 11 residues. In germline, CDR1 is DFQATT, CDR2 SNEGSKA (reference sequence). Trimming took off 2 bases at V and 11 bases at J, with 12 bases between the two ends.